This TCR beta chain derives from a study of blood T cell repertoires in COVID-19. Study in general: There were acute and convalescent COVID-19 samples, and they came from the United States, Italy and Spain.

This CDR3 is 15 amino acids long. Repertoires were generated with immunoSEQ multiplex PCR, while TCRdb's copy carries only in-frame clones and drops some. The sample lists approximately 230,000 clones, approximately 84% seen once, with 15% in the top ten. Those enrolled, adults aged roughly 18 to 89 years, came from roughly 23 US areas. Donors in Cohort 3 counted as recovered after two negative PCRs, clearance, or symptom resolution. Sequenced material: PBMCs or T cells enriched from blood (not recorded which). The chain combines TRBV21-1 with TRBJ1-2; TRBD1 was called by the table and not checked on the DNA. TRBV21-1 has pseudogene status. This clonotype originated in a man aged 40-50 years who had recovered from COVID-19. CDR3 bases: TGTGCCAGCAGCAAACCCAGCCAGGACAAGAGGGGCTACACCTTC. Translation: CASSKPSQDKRGYTF.